A single sample is the source of the 23 T cell receptor beta chains below, sequenced in a study of shared clonotypes between healthy human individuals. Naive CD8 cells were CD45RO-negative, positively selected for CCR7, excluding terminally differentiated effector memory CD45RA+ cells. Using immunoSEQ multiplex PCR, the repertoire was profiled, and TCRdb retains in-frame clones only, with some absent. The table lists a few million clones, 93% of them singletons. The sample taken for sequencing was naive CD8+ T cells from PBMCs. These receptors were collected from a man aged 18 to 35 in good health. Some clones in this sample may be carry-over from other donors' samples.

V gene TRBV7-9 combines with J gene TRBJ2-1, with 8 bases that match TRBD2. The trim removed 8 bases at V and 8 bases at J, leaving 2 bases unmatched. Germline CDR1 SEHNR, CDR2 FQNEAQ (reference sequence). CDR3 length: 11 amino acids. In DNA, the CDR3 is TGTGCCAGCTCGGGGGGGCATGAGCAGTTCTTC. It specifies CASSGGHEQFF.

This chain uses TRBV7-8 with TRBJ2-1; D is perhaps TRBD2 (5 bases). V was clipped by 5 bases and J by 8 bases, with 10 bases between them. Germline V gene data show CDR1 as SGHVS and CDR2 as FQNEAQ. This CDR3 has 12 residues. This chain's CDR3 is CASSAALDEQFF. CDR3 sequence (DNA): TGTGCCAGCAGCGCCGCACTAGATGAGCAGTTCTTC.

This clone was counted once. J is TRBJ2-7 and V is TRBV4-1; possibly TRBD1 for D (6 bases). With 7 bases removed from V and 7 bases from J, the gap between germline ends came to 23 bases. Germline V gives CDR1 MGHRA, CDR2 YSYEKL. The CDR3 runs to 15 residues. CDR3 region: CASTREDSELQEQYF. The CDR3 DNA reads TGCGCCAGCACCCGAGAGGACAGCGAGCTTCAGGAGCAGTACTTC.

The chain links TRBV12-5 to TRBJ2-5; a possible D gene is TRBD2 (6 bases). Per germline, CDR1 LGHNT and CDR2 FRNRAP. The CDR3 has 15 residues. Between the trimmed V and J ends, which lost 2 bases and 1 base, there was a span of 11 bases. CDR3 amino acids: CASGLKGGTQETQYF. The CDR3 coding sequence is TGTGCTAGTGGTTTGAAAGGAGGGACCCAAGAGACCCAGTACTTC.

The chain has TRBV7-6 and TRBJ2-2, with D possibly TRBD2 on 5 matching bases. Trimming pared 2 bases from V and 7 bases from J, leaving 5 bases between. CDR1 is SGHVS and CDR2 is FNYEAQ in the germline V gene. There are 12 residues in the CDR3. CDR3 amino acids: CASSLRGGELFF. Here the CDR3 DNA reads TGTGCCAGCAGCTTACGGGGCGGGGAGCTGTTTTTT. The whole variable domain, remainder taken from reference TRBV7-6 and TRBJ2-2, is GAGVSQSPRYKVTKRGQDVALRCDPISGHVSLYWYRQALGQGPEFLTYFNYEAQQDKSGLPNDRFSAERPEGSISTLTIQRTEQRDSAMYRCASSLRGGELFFGEGSRLTVL.

The rearrangement links TRBV20-1 to TRBJ2-7; D unclear. Germline CDR1 reads DFQATT; CDR2 reads SNEGSKA (reference sequence). Trimming took off 5 bases at V and 6 bases at J, with 11 bases between the two ends. The CDR3 sequence is 11 residues long. The CDR3 loop reads CSAWTSGEQYF. CDR3 DNA sequence: TGCAGTGCTTGGACCTCAGGCGAGCAGTACTTC.

The chain combines TRBV9 with TRBJ1-2; tentatively, D is TRBD1 (5 bases). Trimming took 0 bases from V and 7 from J, leaving 13 bases between them. This CDR3 is built from 14 residues. The germline V gene encodes CDR1 SGDLS and CDR2 YYNGEE. CDR3 nucleotide sequence: TGTGCCAGCAGCGTAGGAGAGGGGTGGCTTGGCTACACCTTC. As protein: CASSVGEGWLGYTF.

The rearrangement links TRBV4-2 to TRBJ2-7, with 8 bases matching TRBD2. V lost 3 bases, J lost 0 bases, and 13 bases stayed unmatched. The CDR3 contains 18 residues. Germline V CDR1 and CDR2: LGHNA, YNFKEQ. CDR3 bases: TGTGCCAGCAGCCATTGGGAGGCTAGCGGGCAGAGCTCCTACGAGCAGTACTTC. Its translation is CASSHWEASGQSSYEQYF.

The J gene is TRBJ2-2, the V gene TRBV27; D uncertain. Per germline, CDR1 MNHEY and CDR2 SMNVEV (reference sequence). The CDR3 covers 13 residues. V was clipped by 8 bases and J by 3 bases, with 10 bases between them. This chain's CDR3 is CASWGRDTGELFF. CDR3 coding DNA: TGTGCCAGCTGGGGAAGGGACACCGGGGAGCTGTTTTTT.

This chain uses TRBV9 with TRBJ2-1; 8 bases fit TRBD2. The CDR3 runs to 15 residues. Germline CDR1 SGDLS, CDR2 YYNGEE. V was clipped by 3 bases and J by 3 bases; unmatched bases: 5. CDR3 in amino acids: CASSAREAYYNEQFF. The DNA of the CDR3 is TGTGCCAGCAGCGCGCGGGAGGCCTACTACAATGAGCAGTTCTTC.

About this clone: Compared with germline, one end of the junction differs, possibly owing to a read error. The chain combines TRBV28 with TRBJ2-7, with 7 bases aligning to TRBD2. Germline lookup yields CDR1 MDHEN and CDR2 SYDVKM. The length of the CDR3 is 17 residues. CDR3 protein: CASSLCSWEGHSCEQYF. CDR3 DNA sequence: TGTGCCAGCAGTTTATGCTCGTGGGAGGGGCACTCCTGCGAGCAGTACTTC.

The chain uses TRBV25-1 and TRBJ1-2, with TRBD1 as a possible D gene (5 bases). CDR1 and CDR2 from the germline V gene are MGHDK and SYGVNS. The CDR3 is made up of 13 amino acids. Trimming cost V 3 bases and J 4 bases, with 9 bases left between them. The CDR3 DNA reads TGTGCCAGCAGTGACCAGGGTTCCTATGGCTACACCTTC. This translates into CASSDQGSYGYTF.

The rearrangement links TRBV5-8 to TRBJ1-2; 10 bases are shared with TRBD1. V gave up 4 bases and J gave up 5 bases; unmatched junction bases: 8. This CDR3 is built from 15 residues. The germline CDR1 and CDR2 sequences are SGHTS and YDEGEE. The CDR3 spells CASSLGTGVRYGYTF. In nucleotides, the CDR3 is TGTGCCAGCAGCCTGGGGACAGGGGTGCGGTATGGCTACACCTTC.

This sequence joins TRBV10-3 and TRBJ2-1; the D gene is possibly TRBD2 (6 bases). There are 14 residues in the CDR3. The germline V gene has CDR1 ENHRY and CDR2 SYGVKD. Trimming stripped 7 bases from V and 0 bases from J, with 10 bases between. The CDR3 DNA reads TGTGCCATCACCCGGGACTTCTCCTACAATGAGCAGTTCTTC. Translated: CAITRDFSYNEQFF.

The chain uses TRBV7-9 and TRBJ1-2; D is uncertain. Germline values: CDR1 SEHNR, CDR2 FQNEAQ (reference sequence). CDR3 length: 14 residues. Trimming removed 0 bases from V and 3 bases from J, with 8 bases in between. DNA for the CDR3: TGTGCCAGCAGCTTAGCGGGTCTCGACTATGGCTACACCTTC. Translated: CASSLAGLDYGYTF.

The rearrangement links TRBV27 to TRBJ1-2, with 7 positions matching TRBD1. With 4 bases clipped from V and 8 bases from J, the junction kept 10 bases outside the gene matches. The CDR3 spans 14 residues. Germline CDR1 reads MNHEY; CDR2 reads SMNVEV (reference sequence). CDR3 bases: TGTGCCAGCAGTTCCCGGGACAGTATCAGCGGCTACACCTTC. Translated: CASSSRDSISGYTF.

Concerning this clone: Other DNA variants within this sample encode the same CDR3. This chain connects TRBV19 to TRBJ1-5; maybe TRBD1 (5 bases). V lost 5 bases to trimming and J lost 0 bases, with 8 bases between them. The CDR3 consists of 14 residues. CDR1 and CDR2 (germline): LNHDA, SQIVND (reference sequence). DNA for the CDR3: TGTGCCAGTAGTCGGGACTTTAGCAATCAGCCCCAGCATTTT. As protein: CASSRDFSNQPQHF.

The table lists this clone with a count of one. This sequence joins TRBV7-2 and TRBJ2-5; tentatively, D is TRBD1 (6 bases). The CDR3 is 16 amino acids. The germline V gene has CDR1 SGHTA and CDR2 FQGNSA. V was clipped by 4 bases and J by 0 bases, with 15 bases between them. CDR3: CASSSRQVSYQETQYF. Written as DNA, the CDR3 is TGTGCCAGCAGCTCCAGACAGGTGTCGTACCAAGAGACCCAGTACTTC.

The chain is built from TRBV5-8 and TRBJ1-2; 9 nucleotides line up with TRBD1. After removal of 4 bases from V and 3 bases from J, the junction contained 4 bases not matched to a gene. Germline loops: CDR1 SGHTS, CDR2 YDEGEE. This CDR3 is 14 amino acids long. The CDR3: CASSNDRGYYGYTF. The CDR3, as DNA: TGTGCCAGCAGCAACGACAGGGGGTACTATGGCTACACCTTC.

This chain links TRBV19 with TRBJ2-3, with D possibly being TRBD2 (6 bases). V was trimmed by 4 bases and J by 4 bases, leaving 9 bases between them. The length of the CDR3 is 13 residues. Germline assignment: CDR1 LNHDA and CDR2 SQIVND (reference sequence). The CDR3 DNA reads TGTGCCAGTAGTAAGTGGGAGGCAGATACGCAGTATTTT. Protein: CASSKWEADTQYF.

A remark on this clone: The identical CDR3 is also encoded by other nucleotide sequences in the sample. The rearrangement links TRBV4-3 to TRBJ2-7; D is ambiguous. CDR1 and CDR2 (germline): LGHNA, YSLEER. Trimming left V 1 base short and J 2 bases short, with 9 bases between. There are 14 residues in the CDR3. The CDR3 DNA sequence: TGCGCCAGCAGCCAAGGGGTGGGTCCCTACGAGCAGTACTTC. Protein sequence: CASSQGVGPYEQYF.

This chain links TRBV27 with TRBJ2-3; D remains ambiguous. CDR3 length: 12 residues. Germline loops: CDR1 MNHEY, CDR2 SMNVEV (reference sequence). The V end lost 5 bases, the J end lost 7 bases, and 10 bases lay between the germline ends. The DNA for the CDR3 is TGTGCCAGCAGTCCGACCGGGCATACGCAGTATTTT. This encodes CASSPTGHTQYF.

The V gene is TRBV6-6, the J gene TRBJ2-7; 8 bases agree with TRBD2. V trimming: 6 bases; J trimming: 2 bases; junction bases outside the gene matches: 9. Germline V lookup: CDR1 MNHNY, CDR2 SVGAGI (reference sequence). The CDR3 has 15 residues. CDR3 coding DNA: TGTGCCAGCAGCCAGGGACTAGTTTGGGCCTACGAGCAGTACTTC. The encoded protein is CASSQGLVWAYEQYF.